This T cell receptor beta chain was captured in a study of blood T cells in healthy people across ages. Trimming took 3 bases from V and 4 from J; bases not matched to a gene: 8. The CDR3 spans 16 residues. The germline gives CDR1 SGDLS, CDR2 YYNGEE. A sample-barcoded 5' primer and a J-beta primer mix were used in a second PCR of roughly 6 to 11 cycles. From the 5' RACE reads, TCRdb called clonotypes with MiXCR, one entry per CDR3 protein. The sample records 1.5 million to 2 million distinct CDR3 sequences, just under 50% being singletons. The chain recombines TRBV9 with TRBJ2-5; 11 bases fit TRBD1. The sample comprised blood. The receptor comes from a woman in her 40s in good health. CDR3 coding DNA: TGTGCCAGCAGCGGCCCGACCGGGACAGGGGGAGAGACCCAGTACTTC. This codes for CASSGPTGTGGETQYF.